This T cell receptor beta chain was documented in a study of T cell repertoires in cytomegalovirus infection. The study, taken as a whole, reports: HLA-C-restricted TCR beta clonotypes specific for CMV led the ex vivo response.

Each CDR3 protein is one row after TCRdb ran MiXCR on the reads. Among about 740,000 distinct CDR3 sequences listed, less than 40% were seen once. V was pared by 0 bases and J by 1 base, with 10 bases between. The germline CDR1 and CDR2 sequences are LNHDA and SQIVND (reference sequence). The CDR3 is 16 amino acids. With regard to this clonotype: Its antigen remains unidentified.

V and J are TRBV19 and TRBJ1-5; D call uncertain. The source is a human donor in good health (CMV status not recorded). Some clones in this sample may be carry-over from other donors' samples. The sequencing sample was made of PBMCs. CDR3 in amino acids: CASSIDRRPSNQPQHF. CDR3 DNA sequence: TGTGCCAGTAGTATAGATCGCAGGCCAAGCAATCAGCCCCAGCATTTT.